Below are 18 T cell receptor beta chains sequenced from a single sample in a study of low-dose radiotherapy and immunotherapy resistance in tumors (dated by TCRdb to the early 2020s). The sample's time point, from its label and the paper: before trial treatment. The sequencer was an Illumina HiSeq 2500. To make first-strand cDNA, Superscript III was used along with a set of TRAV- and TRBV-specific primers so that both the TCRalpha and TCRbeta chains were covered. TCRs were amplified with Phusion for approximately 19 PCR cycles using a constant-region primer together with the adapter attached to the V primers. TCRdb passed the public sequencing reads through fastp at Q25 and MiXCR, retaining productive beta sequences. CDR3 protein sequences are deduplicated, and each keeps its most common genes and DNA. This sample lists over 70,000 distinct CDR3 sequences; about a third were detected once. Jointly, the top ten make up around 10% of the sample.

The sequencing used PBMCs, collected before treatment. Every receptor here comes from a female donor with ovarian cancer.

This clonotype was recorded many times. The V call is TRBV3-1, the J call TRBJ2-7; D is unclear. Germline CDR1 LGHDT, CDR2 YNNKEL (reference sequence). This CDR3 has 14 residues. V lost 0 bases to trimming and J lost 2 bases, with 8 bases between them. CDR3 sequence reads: CASSQEFPPYEQYF. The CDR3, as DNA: TGTGCCAGCAGCCAAGAATTCCCTCCCTACGAGCAGTACTTC.

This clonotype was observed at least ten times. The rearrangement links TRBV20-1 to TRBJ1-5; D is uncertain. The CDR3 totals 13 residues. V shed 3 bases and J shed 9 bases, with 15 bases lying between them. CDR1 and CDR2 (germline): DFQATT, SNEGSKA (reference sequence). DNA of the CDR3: TGCAGTGCTAGTATGCGGGAAACTGGGCCCCAGCATTTT. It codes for CSASMRETGPQHF.

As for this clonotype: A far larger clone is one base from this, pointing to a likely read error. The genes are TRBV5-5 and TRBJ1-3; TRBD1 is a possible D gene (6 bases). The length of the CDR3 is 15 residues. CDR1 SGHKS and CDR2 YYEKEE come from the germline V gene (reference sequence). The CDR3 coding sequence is TGTGCCAGGAGCTTGTTCAGGGGTTATGGAAACACCATATATTTT. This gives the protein CARSLFRGYGNTIYF.

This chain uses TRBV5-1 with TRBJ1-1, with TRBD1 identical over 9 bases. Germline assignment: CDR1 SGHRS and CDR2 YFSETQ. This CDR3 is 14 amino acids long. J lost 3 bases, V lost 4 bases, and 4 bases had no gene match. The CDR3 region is CASSQRTGDTEAFF. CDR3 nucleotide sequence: TGCGCCAGCAGCCAACGGACAGGGGACACTGAAGCTTTCTTT.

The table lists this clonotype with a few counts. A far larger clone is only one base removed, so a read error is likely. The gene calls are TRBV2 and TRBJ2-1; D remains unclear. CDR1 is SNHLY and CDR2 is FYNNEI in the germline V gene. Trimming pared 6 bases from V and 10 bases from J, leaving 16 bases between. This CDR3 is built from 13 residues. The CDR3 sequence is CASRRGSSYEQFF. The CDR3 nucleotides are TGTGCCAGCAGACGTGGCAGTTCCTACGAGCAGTTCTTC. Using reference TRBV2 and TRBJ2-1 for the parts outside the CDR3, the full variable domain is EPEVTQTPSHQVTQMGQEVILRCVPISNHLYFYWYRQILGQKVEFLVSFYNNEISEKSEIFDDQFSVERPDGSNFTLKIRSTKLEDSAMYFCASRRGSSYEQFFGPGTRLTVL.

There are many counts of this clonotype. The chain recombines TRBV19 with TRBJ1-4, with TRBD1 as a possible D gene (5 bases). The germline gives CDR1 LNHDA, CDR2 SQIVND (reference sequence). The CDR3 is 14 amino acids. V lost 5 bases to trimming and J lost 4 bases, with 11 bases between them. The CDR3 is CASSWTQGNEKLFF. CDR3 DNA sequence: TGTGCCAGTAGTTGGACCCAGGGTAATGAAAAACTGTTTTTT. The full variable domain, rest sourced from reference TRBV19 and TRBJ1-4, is DGGITQSPKYLFRKEGQNVTLSCEQNLNHDAMYWYRQDPGQGLRLIYYSQIVNDFQKGDIAEGYSVSREKKESFPLTVTSAQKNPTAFYLCASSWTQGNEKLFFGSGTQLSVL.

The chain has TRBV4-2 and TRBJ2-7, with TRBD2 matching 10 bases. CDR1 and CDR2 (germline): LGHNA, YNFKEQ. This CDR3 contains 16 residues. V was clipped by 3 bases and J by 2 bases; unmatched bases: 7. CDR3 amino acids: CASSHGLADPTYEQYF. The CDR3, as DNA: TGTGCCAGCAGCCATGGACTAGCGGACCCTACCTACGAGCAGTACTTC.

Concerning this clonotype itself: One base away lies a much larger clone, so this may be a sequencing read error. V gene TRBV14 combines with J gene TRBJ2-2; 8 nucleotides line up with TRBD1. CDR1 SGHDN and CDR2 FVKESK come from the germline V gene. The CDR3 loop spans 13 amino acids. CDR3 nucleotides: TGTGCCAGCAGCCGCCAGGGGGCCGGGGTGCTGTTTTTT. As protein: CASSRQGAGVLFF.

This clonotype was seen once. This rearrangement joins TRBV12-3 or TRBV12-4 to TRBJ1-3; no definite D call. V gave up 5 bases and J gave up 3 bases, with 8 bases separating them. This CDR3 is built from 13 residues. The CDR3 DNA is TGTGCCAGCAGTGGACCGGGTGGAAACACCATATATTTT. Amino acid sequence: CASSGPGGNTIYF.

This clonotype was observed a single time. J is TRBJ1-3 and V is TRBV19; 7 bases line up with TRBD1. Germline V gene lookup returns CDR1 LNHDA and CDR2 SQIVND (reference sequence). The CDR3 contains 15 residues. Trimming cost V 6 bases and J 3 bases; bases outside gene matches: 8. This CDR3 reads CASSNRGGIGNTIYF. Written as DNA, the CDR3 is TGTGCCAGTAGCAACAGGGGAGGAATTGGAAACACCATATATTTT.

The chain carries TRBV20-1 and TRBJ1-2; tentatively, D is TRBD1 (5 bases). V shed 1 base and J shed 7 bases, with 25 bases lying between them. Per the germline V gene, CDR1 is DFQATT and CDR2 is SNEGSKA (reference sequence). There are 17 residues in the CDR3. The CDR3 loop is CSARGDLGTMLSLGYTF. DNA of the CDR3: TGCAGTGCTAGAGGGGACCTGGGGACTATGCTTAGTCTTGGCTACACCTTC.

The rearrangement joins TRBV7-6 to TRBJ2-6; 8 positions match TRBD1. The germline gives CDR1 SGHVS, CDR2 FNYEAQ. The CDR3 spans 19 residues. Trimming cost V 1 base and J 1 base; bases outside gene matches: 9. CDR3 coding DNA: TGTGCCAGCAGCTTAGGAGGACAGGGTACAATTTCTGGGGCCAACGTCCTGACTTTC. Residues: CASSLGGQGTISGANVLTF.

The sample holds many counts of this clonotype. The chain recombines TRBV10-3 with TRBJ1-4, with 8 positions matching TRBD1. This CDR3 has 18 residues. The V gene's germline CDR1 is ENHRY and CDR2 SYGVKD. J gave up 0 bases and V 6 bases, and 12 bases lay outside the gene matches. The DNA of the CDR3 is TGTGCCATCAGCGACCGGGACAGGAAATATGCAACTAATGAAAAACTGTTTTTT. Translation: CAISDRDRKYATNEKLFF.

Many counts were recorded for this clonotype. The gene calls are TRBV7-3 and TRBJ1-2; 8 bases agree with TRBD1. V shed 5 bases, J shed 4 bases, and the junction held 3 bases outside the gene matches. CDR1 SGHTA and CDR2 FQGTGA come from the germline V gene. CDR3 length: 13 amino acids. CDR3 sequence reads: CASSDRGGYGYTF. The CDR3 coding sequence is TGTGCCAGCAGCGACAGGGGTGGCTATGGCTACACCTTC.

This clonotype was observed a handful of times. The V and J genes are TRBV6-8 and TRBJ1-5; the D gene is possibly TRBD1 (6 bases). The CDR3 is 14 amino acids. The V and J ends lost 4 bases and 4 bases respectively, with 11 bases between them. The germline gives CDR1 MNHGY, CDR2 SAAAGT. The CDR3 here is CASSLQGRNQPQHF. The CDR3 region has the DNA TGTGCCAGCAGTTTACAGGGTCGAAATCAGCCCCAGCATTTT.

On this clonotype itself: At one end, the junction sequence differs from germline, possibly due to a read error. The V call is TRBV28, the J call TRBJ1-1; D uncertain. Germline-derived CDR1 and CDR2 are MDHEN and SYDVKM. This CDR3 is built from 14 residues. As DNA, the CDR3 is TGTGTCAGCGGCCCGAGCCTCTCCGGGACTGAAGCTTTCTTT. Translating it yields CVSGPSLSGTEAFF.

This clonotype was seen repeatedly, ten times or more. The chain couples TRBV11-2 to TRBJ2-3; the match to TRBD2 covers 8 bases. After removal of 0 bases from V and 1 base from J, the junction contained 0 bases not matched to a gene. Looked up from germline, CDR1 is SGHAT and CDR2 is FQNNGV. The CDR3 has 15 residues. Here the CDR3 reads CASSLDGGGTDTQYF. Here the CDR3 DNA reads TGTGCCAGCAGCTTAGACGGGGGGGGCACAGATACGCAGTATTTT.

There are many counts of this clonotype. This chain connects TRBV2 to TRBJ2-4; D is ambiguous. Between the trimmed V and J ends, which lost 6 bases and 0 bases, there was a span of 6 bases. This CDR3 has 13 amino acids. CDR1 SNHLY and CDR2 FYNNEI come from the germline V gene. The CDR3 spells CASRRLAKNIQYF. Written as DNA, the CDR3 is TGTGCCAGCAGACGATTAGCCAAAAACATTCAGTACTTC.